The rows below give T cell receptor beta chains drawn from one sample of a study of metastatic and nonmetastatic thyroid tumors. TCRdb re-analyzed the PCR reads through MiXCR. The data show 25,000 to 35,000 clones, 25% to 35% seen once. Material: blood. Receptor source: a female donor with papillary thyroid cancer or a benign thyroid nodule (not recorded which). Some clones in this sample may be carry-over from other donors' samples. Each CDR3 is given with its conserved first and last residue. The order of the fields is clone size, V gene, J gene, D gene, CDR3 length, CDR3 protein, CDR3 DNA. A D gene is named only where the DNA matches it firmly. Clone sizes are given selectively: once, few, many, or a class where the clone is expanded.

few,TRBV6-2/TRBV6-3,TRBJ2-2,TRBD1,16,CASSYRGTGQAGELFF,TGTGCCAGCAGTTACCGCGGGACAGGGCAAGCCGGGGAGCTGTTTTTT
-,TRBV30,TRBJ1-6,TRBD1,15,CAWKPGTGGNSPLHF,TGTGCCTGGAAACCCGGGACAGGGGGCAATTCACCCCTCCACTTT
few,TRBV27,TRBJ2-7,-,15,CASSLRDRGSYEQYF,TGTGCCAGCAGTTTAAGGGATAGGGGGTCCTACGAGCAGTACTTC
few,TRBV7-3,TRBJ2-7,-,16,CASSLTGGQQYYEQYF,TGTGCCAGCAGCTTAACTGGTGGGCAACAATACTACGAGCAGTACTTC
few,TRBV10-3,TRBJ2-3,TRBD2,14,CAIAAGGGTDTQYF,TGTGCCATTGCGGCGGGGGGCGGCACAGATACGCAGTATTTT
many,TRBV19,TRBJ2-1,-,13,CASTGGAGGEQFF,TGTGCCAGCACAGGGGGCGCGGGGGGGGAGCAGTTCTTC
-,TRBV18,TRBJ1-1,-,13,CASSLSGRAEAFF,TGTGCCAGCTCACTTTCAGGGAGGGCTGAAGCTTTCTTT
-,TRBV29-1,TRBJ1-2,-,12,CSVTDNNYGYTF,TGCAGCGTTACAGATAATAACTATGGCTACACCTTC
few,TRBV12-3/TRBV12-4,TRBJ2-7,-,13,CASSLGLAYEQYF,TGTGCCAGCAGTTTAGGGCTAGCCTACGAGCAGTACTTC
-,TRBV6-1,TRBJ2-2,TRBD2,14,CASTHGGVTGELFF,TGTGCCAGCACCCATGGGGGGGTCACCGGGGAGCTGTTTTTT
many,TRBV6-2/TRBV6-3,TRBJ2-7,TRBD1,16,CASRDSLETTGDEQYF,TGTGCCAGCCGGGACAGCCTGGAGACTACGGGCGACGAGCAGTACTTC
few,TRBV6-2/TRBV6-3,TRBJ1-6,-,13,CASTSRESSPLHF,TGTGCCAGCACTTCGAGAGAGTCCTCACCCCTCCACTTT
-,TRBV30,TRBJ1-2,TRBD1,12,CAWKGAAYGYTF,TGTGCCTGGAAGGGGGCAGCTTATGGCTACACCTTC
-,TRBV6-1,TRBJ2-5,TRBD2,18,CASSPAVAGGRGVETQYF,TGTGCCAGCAGTCCCGCAGTGGCGGGGGGCCGCGGCGTAGAGACCCAGTACTTC
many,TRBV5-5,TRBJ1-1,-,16,CASSLERGNMNTEAFF,TGTGCCAGCAGCTTGGAAAGGGGTAACATGAACACTGAAGCTTTCTTT
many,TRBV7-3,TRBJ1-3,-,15,CASSLGGSGGNTIYF,TGTGCCAGCAGCTTAGGTGGGAGCGGTGGAAACACCATATATTTT
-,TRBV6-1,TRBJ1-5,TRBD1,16,CASSEASGQFYQPQHF,TGTGCCAGCAGTGAAGCGTCGGGACAGTTCTATCAGCCCCAGCATTTT
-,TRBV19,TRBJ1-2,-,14,CASTSGQRNYGYTF,-
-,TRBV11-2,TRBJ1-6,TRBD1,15,CASSSPGQGSSPLHF,TGTGCCAGCAGCTCACCGGGACAGGGAAGCTCACCCCTCCACTTT
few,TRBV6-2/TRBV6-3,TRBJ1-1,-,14,CASSRRAKNTEAFF,TGTGCCAGCAGCCGCCGGGCTAAGAACACTGAAGCTTTCTTT
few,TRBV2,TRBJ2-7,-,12,CASRVGSYEQYF,TGTGCCAGCAGGGTGGGGTCCTACGAGCAGTACTTC
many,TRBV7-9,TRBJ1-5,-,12,CASSEVNQPQHF,TGTGCCAGCAGCGAGGTTAATCAGCCCCAGCATTTT
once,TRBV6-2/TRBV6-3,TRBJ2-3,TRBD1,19,CASSYGYGTGLGSTDTQYF,TGTGCCAGCAGTTATGGTTACGGGACAGGGCTGGGGAGCACAGATACGCAGTATTTT
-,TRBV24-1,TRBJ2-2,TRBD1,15,CATSDPGQGIRELFF,TGTGCCACCAGTGACCCGGGACAGGGGATCCGGGAGCTGTTTTTT
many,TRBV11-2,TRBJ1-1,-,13,CASSLSMNTEAFF,TGTGCCAGCAGCTTAAGCATGAACACTGAAGCTTTCTTT
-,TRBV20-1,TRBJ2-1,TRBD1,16,CSARGTDRVSYNEQFF,TGCAGTGCTAGAGGAACGGACAGGGTCTCCTACAATGAGCAGTTCTTC
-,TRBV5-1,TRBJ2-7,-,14,CASGLEGHTYEQYF,TGCGCCAGCGGCCTGGAGGGACACACCTACGAGCAGTACTTC
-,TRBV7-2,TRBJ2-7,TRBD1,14,CASSLVTGGYEQYF,TGTGCCAGCAGCTTAGTTACAGGGGGCTACGAGCAGTACTTC
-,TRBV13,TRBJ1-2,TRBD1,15,CASSSRDRAPGGYTF,TGTGCCAGCAGCTCAAGGGACAGGGCCCCGGGTGGCTACACCTTC
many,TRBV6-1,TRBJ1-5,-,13,CASSSGGGQPQHF,TGTGCCAGCAGTTCGGGGGGCGGTCAGCCCCAGCATTTT
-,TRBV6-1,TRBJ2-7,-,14,CASSASEGFHEQYF,TGTGCCAGCAGCGCCTCCGAGGGGTTCCACGAGCAGTACTTC